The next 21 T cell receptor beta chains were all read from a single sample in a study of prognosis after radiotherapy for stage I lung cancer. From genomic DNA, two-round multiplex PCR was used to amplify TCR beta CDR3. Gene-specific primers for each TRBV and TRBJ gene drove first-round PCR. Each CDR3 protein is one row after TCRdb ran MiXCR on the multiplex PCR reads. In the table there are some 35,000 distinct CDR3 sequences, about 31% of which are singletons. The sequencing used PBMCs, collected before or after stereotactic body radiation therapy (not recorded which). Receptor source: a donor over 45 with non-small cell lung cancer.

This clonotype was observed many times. The CDR3 nucleotides are TGTGCCTGGACCCTTGACCACAGGGGAAACTATGGCTACACCTTC. Amino acids: CAWTLDHRGNYGYTF. The gene calls are TRBV30 and TRBJ1-2; 7 nucleotides line up with TRBD1. Trimming removed 4 bases from V and 2 bases from J; junction bases left unmatched: 10. Germline lookup yields CDR1 GTSNPN and CDR2 SVGIG (reference sequence). This CDR3 is 15 amino acids long.

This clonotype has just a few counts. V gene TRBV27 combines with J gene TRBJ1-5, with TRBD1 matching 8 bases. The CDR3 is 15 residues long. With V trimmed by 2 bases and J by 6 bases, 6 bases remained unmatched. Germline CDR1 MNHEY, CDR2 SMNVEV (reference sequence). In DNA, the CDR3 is TGTGCCAGCAGTTTAGAGCAGGGGGCAGGTCAGCCCCAGCATTTT. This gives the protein CASSLEQGAGQPQHF.

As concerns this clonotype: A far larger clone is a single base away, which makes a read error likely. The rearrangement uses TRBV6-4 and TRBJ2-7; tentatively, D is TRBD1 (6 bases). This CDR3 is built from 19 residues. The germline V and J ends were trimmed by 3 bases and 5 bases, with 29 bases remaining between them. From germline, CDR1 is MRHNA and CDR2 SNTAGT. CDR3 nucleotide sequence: TGTGCCAGCAGTGAACGGGCCCCGGGACACGGGGCTCCATTGGACGAGCAGTACTTC. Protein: CASSERAPGHGAPLDEQYF.

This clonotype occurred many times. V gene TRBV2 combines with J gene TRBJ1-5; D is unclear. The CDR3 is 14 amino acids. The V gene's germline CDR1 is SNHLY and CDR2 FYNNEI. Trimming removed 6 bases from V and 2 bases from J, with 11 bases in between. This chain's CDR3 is CASSPDGRNQPQHF. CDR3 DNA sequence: TGTGCCAGCAGCCCGGATGGGCGCAATCAGCCCCAGCATTTT.

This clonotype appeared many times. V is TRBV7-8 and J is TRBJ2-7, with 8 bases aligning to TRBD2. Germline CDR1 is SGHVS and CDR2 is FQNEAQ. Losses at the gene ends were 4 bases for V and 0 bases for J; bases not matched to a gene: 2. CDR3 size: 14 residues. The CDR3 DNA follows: TGTGCCAGCAGCTCGGGACTAGACTCCTACGAGCAGTACTTC. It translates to CASSSGLDSYEQYF.

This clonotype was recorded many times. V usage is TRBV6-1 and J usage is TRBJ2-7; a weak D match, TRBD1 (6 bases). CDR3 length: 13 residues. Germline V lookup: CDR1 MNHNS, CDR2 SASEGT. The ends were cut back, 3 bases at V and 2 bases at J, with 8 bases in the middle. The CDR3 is CASSESGAYEQYF. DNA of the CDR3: TGTGCCAGCAGTGAGTCAGGGGCCTACGAGCAGTACTTC.

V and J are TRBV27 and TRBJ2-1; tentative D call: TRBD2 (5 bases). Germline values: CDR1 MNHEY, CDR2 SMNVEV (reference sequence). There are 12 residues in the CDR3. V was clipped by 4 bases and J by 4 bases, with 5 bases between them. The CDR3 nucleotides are TGTGCCAGCAGTTCGGGGTACAATGAGCAGTTCTTC. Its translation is CASSSGYNEQFF.

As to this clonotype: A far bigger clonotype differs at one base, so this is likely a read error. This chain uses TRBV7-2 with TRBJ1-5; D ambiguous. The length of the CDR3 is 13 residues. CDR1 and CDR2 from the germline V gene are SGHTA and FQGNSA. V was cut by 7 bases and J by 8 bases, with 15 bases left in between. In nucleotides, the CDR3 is TGTGCCAGCACCAGCGGGGTTTTGAAGCCCCAGCATTTT. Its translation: CASTSGVLKPQHF.

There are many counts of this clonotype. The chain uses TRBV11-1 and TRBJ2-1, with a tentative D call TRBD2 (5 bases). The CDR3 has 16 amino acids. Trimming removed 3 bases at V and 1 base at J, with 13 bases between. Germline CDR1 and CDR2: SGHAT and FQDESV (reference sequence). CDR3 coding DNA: TGTGCCAGCAGCTTCCTACGGGGAGCGTCCTACAATGAGCAGTTCTTC. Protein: CASSFLRGASYNEQFF.

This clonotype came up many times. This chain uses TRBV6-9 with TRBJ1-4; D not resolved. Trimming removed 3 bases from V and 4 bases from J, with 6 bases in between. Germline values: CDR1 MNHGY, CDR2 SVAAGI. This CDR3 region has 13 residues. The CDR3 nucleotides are TGTGCCAGCAGTTACACGGTTAATGAAAAACTGTTTTTT. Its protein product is CASSYTVNEKLFF.

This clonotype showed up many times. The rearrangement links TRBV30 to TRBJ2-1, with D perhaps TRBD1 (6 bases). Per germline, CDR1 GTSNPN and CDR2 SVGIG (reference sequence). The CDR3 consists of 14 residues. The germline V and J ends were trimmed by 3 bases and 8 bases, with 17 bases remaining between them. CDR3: CAWSEGVQDDEQFF. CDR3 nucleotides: TGTGCCTGGAGCGAGGGGGTCCAAGATGATGAGCAGTTCTTC.

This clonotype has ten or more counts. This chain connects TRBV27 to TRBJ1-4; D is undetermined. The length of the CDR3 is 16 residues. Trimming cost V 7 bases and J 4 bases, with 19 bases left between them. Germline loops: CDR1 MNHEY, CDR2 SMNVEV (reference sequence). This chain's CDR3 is CASIPPKAALNEKLFF. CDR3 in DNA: TGTGCCAGCATTCCCCCAAAGGCGGCCCTTAATGAAAAACTGTTTTTT.

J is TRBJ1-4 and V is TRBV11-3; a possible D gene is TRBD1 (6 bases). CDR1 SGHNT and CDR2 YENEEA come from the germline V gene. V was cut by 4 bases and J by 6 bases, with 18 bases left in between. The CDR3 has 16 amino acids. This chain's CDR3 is CASSSTRASGDEKLFF. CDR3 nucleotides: TGTGCCAGCAGCTCAACCCGGGCCTCAGGGGATGAAAAACTGTTTTTT.

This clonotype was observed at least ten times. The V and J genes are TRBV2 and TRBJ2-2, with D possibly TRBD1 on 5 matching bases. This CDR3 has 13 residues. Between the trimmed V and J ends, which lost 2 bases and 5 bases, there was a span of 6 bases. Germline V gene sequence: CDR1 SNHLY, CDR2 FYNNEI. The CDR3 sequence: CASSETGTGELFF. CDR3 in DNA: TGTGCCAGCAGTGAAACAGGAACCGGGGAGCTGTTTTTT.

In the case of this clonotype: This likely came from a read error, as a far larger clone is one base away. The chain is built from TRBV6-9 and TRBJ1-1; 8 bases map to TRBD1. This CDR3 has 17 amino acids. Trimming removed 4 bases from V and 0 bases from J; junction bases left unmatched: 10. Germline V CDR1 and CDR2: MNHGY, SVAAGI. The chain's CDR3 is CASSCSFQGAMNTEAFF. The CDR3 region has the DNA TGTGCCAGCAGTTGCTCGTTTCAGGGGGCAATGAACACTGAAGCTTTCTTT.

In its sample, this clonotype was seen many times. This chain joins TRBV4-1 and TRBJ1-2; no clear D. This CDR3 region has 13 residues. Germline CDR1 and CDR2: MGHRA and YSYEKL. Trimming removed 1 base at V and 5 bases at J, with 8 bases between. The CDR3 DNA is TGCGCCAGCAGCCAAGTTGGAAAGTATGGCTACACCTTC. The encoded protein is CASSQVGKYGYTF.

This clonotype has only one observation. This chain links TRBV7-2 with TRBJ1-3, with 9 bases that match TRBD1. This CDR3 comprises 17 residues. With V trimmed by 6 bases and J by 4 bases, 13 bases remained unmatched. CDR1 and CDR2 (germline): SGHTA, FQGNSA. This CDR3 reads CASRYIPGTGSGNTIYF. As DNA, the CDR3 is TGTGCCAGCAGATATATCCCGGGGACAGGGTCGGGAAACACCATATATTTT.

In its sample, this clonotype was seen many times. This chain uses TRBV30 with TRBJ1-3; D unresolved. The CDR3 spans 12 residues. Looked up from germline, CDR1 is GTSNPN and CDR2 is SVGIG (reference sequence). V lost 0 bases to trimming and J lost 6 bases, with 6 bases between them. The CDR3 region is CAWSVRSNTIYF. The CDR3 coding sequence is TGTGCCTGGAGTGTTAGGTCAAACACCATATATTTT.

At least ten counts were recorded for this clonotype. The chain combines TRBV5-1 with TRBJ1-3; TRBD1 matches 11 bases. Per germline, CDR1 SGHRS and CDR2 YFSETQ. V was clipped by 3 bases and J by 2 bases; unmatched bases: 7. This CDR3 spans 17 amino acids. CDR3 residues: CASSSGGTGGTGNTIYF. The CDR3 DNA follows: TGCGCCAGCAGCTCAGGGGGGACAGGGGGAACTGGAAACACCATATATTTT.

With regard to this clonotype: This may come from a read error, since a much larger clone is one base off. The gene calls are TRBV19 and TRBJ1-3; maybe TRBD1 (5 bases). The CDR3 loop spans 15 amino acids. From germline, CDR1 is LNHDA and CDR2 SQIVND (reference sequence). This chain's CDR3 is CASSIGGTAGTTIYF. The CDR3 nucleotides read TGTGCCAGTAGTATAGGTGGGACGGCTGGAACCACCATATATTTT.

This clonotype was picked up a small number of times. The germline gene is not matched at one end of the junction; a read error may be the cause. Written as DNA, the CDR3 is TGCGGCAGCAACCGGGGGGCCCTGGGCAATGAGCAGTTCTTC. It encodes CGSNRGALGNEQFF. J is TRBJ2-1 and V is TRBV5-1, with D tentatively TRBD2 (7 bases). The germline CDR1 and CDR2 sequences are SGHRS and YFSETQ. The CDR3 is 14 residues long.